This T cell receptor (beta chain) was captured by sequencing in a study of blood T cells in healthy people across ages. Points from the study as a whole: Naive T cell percentage showed a strong correlation with TCR beta diversity.

Peripheral blood from each donor was collected in a volume of 8.5 to 10 milliliters. Combining a sample-barcoded 5' primer with a J-beta primer mix, a second PCR ran for roughly 7 to 12 cycles. TCRdb recomputed calls from the 5' RACE reads with MiXCR, one row per CDR3 protein. The sample contains 1 million or so distinct CDR3 sequences, more than 35% of which appear only once. The CDR3 spans 12 residues. Germline V gives CDR1 SEHNR, CDR2 FQNEAQ (reference sequence). With 8 bases removed from V and 0 bases from J, the gap between germline ends came to 8 bases. There are a few counts of this clonotype. The antigen remains unidentified.

The TCR sequence derives from a woman between 55 and 75 years old in good health. This sequence joins TRBV7-9 and TRBJ2-7; D is undetermined. The sample taken for sequencing was blood. In DNA, the CDR3 is TGTGCCAGCGAGAAGAGCTCCTACGAGCAGTACTTC. This gives the protein CASEKSSYEQYF.